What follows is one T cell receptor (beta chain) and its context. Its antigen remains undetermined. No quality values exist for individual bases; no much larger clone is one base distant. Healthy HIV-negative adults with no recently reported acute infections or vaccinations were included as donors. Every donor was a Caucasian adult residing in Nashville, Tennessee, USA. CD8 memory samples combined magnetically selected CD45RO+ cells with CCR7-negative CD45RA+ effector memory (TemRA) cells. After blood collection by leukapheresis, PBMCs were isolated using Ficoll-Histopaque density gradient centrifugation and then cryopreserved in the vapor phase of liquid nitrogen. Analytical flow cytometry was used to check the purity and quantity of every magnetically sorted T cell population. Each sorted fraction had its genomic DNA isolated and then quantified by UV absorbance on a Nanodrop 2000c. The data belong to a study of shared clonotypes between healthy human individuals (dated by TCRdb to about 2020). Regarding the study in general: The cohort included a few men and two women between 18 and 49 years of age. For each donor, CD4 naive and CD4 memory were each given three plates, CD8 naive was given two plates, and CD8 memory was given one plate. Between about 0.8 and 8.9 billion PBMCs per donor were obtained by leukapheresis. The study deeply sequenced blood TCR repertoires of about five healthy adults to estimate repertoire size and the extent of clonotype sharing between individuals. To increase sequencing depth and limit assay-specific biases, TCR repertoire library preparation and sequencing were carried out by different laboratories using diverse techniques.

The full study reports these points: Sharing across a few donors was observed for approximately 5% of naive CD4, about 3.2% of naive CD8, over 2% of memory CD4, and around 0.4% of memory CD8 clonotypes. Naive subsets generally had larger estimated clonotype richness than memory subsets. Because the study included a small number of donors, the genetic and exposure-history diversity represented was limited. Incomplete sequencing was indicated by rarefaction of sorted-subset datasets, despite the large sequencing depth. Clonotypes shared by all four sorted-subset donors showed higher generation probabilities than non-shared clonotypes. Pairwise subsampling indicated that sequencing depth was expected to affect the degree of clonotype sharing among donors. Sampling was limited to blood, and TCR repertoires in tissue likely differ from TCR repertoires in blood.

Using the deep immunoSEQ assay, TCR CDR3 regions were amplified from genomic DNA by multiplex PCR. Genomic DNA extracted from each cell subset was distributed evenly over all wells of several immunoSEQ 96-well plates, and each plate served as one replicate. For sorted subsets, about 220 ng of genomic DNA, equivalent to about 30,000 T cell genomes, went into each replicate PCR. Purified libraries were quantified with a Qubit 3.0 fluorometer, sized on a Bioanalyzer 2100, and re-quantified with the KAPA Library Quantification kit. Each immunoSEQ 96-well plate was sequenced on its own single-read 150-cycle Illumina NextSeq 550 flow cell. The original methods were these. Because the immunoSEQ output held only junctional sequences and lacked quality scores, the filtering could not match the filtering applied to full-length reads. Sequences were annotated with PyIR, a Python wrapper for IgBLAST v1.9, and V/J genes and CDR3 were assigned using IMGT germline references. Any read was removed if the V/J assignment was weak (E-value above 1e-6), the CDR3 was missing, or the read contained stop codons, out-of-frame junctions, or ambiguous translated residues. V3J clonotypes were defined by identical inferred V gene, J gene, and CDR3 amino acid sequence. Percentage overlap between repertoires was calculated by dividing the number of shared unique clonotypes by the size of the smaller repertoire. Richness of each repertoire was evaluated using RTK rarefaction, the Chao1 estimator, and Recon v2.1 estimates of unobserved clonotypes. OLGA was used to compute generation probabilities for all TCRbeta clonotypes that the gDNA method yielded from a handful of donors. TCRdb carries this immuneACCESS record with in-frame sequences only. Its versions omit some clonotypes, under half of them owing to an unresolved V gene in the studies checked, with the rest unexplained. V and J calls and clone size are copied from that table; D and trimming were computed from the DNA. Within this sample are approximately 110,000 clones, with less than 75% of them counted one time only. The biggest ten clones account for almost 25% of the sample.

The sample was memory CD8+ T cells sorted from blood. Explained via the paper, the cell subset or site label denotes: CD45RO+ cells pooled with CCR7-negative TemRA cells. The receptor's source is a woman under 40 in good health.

The nucleotide sequence reads as follows: TGCGCCAGCAGCTTGGCGGCGGGGGCTCTGGGAGAGACCCAGTACTTC. Its product reads: CASSLAAGALGETQYF. The V and J segments used are TRBV5-1 and TRBJ2-5; TRBD2 might be the D gene, on 7 matching bases. From the germline V gene, CDR1 is SGHRS and CDR2 is YFSETQ. The V end loses 0 bases and the J end loses 4 bases, and a stretch of 16 bases separates them. From its cysteine to its phenylalanine, the CDR3 spans 16 amino acids. Here the CDR3 DNA is all that survives: 48 bases in frame from base 1.